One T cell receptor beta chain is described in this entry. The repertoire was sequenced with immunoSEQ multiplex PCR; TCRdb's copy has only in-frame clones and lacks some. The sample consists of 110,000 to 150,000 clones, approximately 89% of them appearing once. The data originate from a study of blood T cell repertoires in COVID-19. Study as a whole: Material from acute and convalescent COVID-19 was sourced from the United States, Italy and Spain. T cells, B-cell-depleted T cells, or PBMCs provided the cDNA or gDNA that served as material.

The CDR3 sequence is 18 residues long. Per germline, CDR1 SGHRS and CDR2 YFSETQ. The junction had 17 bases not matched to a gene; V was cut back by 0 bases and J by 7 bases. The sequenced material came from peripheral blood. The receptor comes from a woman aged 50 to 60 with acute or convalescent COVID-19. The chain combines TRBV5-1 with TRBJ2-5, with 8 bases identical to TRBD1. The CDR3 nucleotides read TGCGCCAGCAGCTTGGAGCAACAGGACAGGGCCGGCAAAGCGACCCAGTACTTC. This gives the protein CASSLEQQDRAGKATQYF.